This paragraph reports one TCR beta chain. The germline gives CDR1 LNHDA, CDR2 SQIVND (reference sequence). This CDR3 has 11 residues. V gave up 5 bases and J gave up 5 bases, with 6 bases separating them. This entry is derived from a study of cytomegalovirus exposure and HLA in healthy donors. Primers included in the PCR were 60 Vbeta and 13 Jbeta primers. Some clones are missing from TCRdb's copy, which holds only in-frame ones; the method was immunoSEQ multiplex PCR. Here the sample table reports approximately 140,000 clones. Donors were ostensibly healthy at sampling, although undocumented immune exposures were probable.

This chain connects TRBV19 to TRBJ1-2; D is undetermined. This TCR was recovered from a woman in her late teens or twenties in good health and CMV-seronegative. Sequences were obtained from PBMCs. The DNA of the CDR3 is TGTGCCAGTAGTGTCGCGTATGGCTACACCTTC. It encodes CASSVAYGYTF. The full variable domain, in which reference TRBV19 and TRBJ1-2 provide the parts outside the CDR3, is DGGITQSPKYLFRKEGQNVTLSCEQNLNHDAMYWYRQDPGQGLRLIYYSQIVNDFQKGDIAEGYSVSREKKESFPLTVTSAQKNPTAFYLCASSVAYGYTFGSGTRLTVV.